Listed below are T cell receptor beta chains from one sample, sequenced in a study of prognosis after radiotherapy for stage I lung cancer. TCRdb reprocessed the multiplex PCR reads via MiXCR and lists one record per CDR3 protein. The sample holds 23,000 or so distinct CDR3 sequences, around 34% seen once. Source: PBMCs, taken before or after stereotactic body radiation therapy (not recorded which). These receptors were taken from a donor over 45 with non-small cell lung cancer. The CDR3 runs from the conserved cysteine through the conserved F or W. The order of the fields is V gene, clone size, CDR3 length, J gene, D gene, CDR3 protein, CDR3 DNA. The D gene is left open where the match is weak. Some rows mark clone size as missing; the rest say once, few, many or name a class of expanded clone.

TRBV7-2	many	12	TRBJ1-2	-	CASNRVNYGYTF	TGTGCCAGCAACAGGGTAAACTATGGCTACACCTTC
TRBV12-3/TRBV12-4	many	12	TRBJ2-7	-	CASGDQTYEQYF	TGTGCCAGCGGGGACCAAACCTACGAGCAGTACTTC
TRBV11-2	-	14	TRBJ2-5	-	CASSPEGDQETQYF	TGTGCCAGCAGCCCCGAGGGGGACCAAGAGACCCAGTACTTC
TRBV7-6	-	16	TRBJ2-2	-	CASSPRCLGSTGELFF	TGTGCCAGCAGCCCCCGGTGTTTAGGGTCCACCGGGGAGCTGTTTTTT
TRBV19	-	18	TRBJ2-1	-	CASSIPSSRLGSYNEQFF	TGTGCCAGTAGTATTCCGTCGTCTCGACTAGGCTCCTACAATGAGCAGTTCTTC
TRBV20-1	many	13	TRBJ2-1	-	CSLSFTSRVEQFF	TGCAGTCTTAGTTTTACCTCGAGGGTTGAGCAGTTCTTC
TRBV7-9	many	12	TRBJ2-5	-	CASSSAQETQYF	TGTGCCAGCAGCTCGGCTCAAGAGACCCAGTACTTC
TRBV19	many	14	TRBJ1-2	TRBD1	CASSTDRGLSGYTF	TGTGCCAGTAGTACCGACAGGGGGCTTAGTGGCTACACCTTC
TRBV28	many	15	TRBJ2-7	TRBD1	CASSLPGQGASEQYF	TGTGCCAGCAGCCTTCCGGGACAGGGGGCGTCCGAGCAGTACTTC
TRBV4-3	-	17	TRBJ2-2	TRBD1	CASSPVGQGAFGGELFF	TGCGCCAGCAGCCCGGTCGGACAGGGGGCGTTTGGCGGGGAGCTGTTTTTT
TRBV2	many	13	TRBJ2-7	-	CASSNGRGYEQYF	TGTGCCAGCAGCAACGGCAGGGGTTACGAGCAGTACTTC
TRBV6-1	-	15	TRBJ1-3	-	CASSETDSPGNTIYF	TGTGCCAGCAGTGAAACAGACAGCCCTGGAAACACCATATATTTT
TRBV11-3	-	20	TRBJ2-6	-	CASRGGGRGRGVGGANVLAF	TGTGCCAGCAGGGGGGGAGGTCGTGGGCGAGGTGTTGGTGGGGCCAACGTCCTGGCTTTC
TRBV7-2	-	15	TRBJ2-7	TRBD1	CASSQSWTGAYEQYF	TGTGCCAGCAGTCAATCCTGGACAGGGGCCTATGAGCAGTACTTC
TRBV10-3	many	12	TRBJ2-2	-	CAISEDTGELFF	TGTGCCATCAGTGAGGACACCGGGGAGCTGTTTTTT
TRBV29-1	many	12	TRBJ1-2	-	CSAGSANYGYTF	TGCAGCGCTGGAAGCGCTAACTATGGCTACACCTTC
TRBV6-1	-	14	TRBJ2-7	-	CASIPSRGGSEQYF	TGTGCCAGCATTCCGTCTAGGGGGGGCTCCGAGCAGTACTTC
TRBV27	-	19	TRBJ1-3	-	CASSYSRPSSLGPGNTIYF	TGTGCCAGCAGTTACTCGAGACCCTCCTCCCTTGGCCCTGGAAACACCATATATTTT
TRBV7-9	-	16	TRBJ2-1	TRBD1	CASSSRDSIDYNEQFF	TGTGCCAGCAGCTCCCGGGACAGCATTGATTACAATGAGCAGTTCTTC
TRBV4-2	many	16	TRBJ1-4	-	CASSQDSGQVNEKLFF	TGTGCCAGCAGCCAAGATTCTGGGCAGGTTAATGAAAAACTGTTTTTT
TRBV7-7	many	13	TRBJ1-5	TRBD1	CASSLDRDQPQHF	TGTGCTAGCAGCCTCGACAGGGATCAGCCCCAGCATTTT
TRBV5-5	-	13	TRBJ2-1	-	CASSFGPLNEQFF	TGTGCCAGCAGCTTTGGGCCCCTCAATGAGCAGTTCTTC
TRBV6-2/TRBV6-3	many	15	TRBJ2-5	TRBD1	CASGPGTGTIETQYF	TGTGCCAGCGGTCCCGGGACAGGTACAATAGAGACCCAGTACTTC
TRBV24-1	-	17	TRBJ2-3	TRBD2	CATSYSGGGPSTYTQYF	TGTGCCACCAGTTATTCGGGGGGAGGGCCCAGCACATATACGCAGTATTTT
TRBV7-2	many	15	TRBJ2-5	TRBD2	CASSLAGAGGETQYF	TGTGCCAGCAGCTTAGCGGGAGCGGGAGGGGAGACCCAGTACTTC
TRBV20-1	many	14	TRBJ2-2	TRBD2	CSAPLAGETGELFF	TGCAGTGCGCCACTAGCGGGAGAGACCGGGGAGCTGTTTTTT
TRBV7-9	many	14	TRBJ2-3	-	CASSLIAVTDTQYF	TGTGCCAGCAGCCTGATAGCGGTCACAGATACGCAGTATTTT
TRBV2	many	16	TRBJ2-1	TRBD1	CASSEAPGGLYNEQFF	TGTGCCAGCAGTGAAGCGCCAGGGGGCCTATACAATGAGCAGTTCTTC
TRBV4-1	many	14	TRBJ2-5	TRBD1	CASSQGQGRETQYF	TGCGCCAGCAGCCAAGGACAGGGGAGGGAGACCCAGTACTTC
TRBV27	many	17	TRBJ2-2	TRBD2	CASSRTGTRGGTGELFF	TGTGCCAGCAGTCGGACCGGGACTAGAGGCGGGACCGGGGAGCTGTTTTTT
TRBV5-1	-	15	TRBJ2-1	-	CASSPGVWSGYEQFF	TGCGCCAGCAGTCCCGGGGTGTGGAGCGGGTATGAGCAGTTCTTC
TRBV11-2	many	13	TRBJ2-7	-	CASSRRDIYEQYF	TGTGCCAGCAGCCGCCGGGACATTTACGAGCAGTACTTC
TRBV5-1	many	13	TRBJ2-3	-	CASSLGGTDTQYF	TGCGCCAGCAGCTTGGGCGGCACAGATACGCAGTATTTT
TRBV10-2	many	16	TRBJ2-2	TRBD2	CASSERGRALTGELFF	TGCGCCAGCAGTGAGCGCGGGAGGGCCTTGACCGGGGAGCTGTTTTTT
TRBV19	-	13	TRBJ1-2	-	CASSINRGYGYTF	TGTGCCAGTAGTATCAACCGGGGATATGGCTACACCTTC
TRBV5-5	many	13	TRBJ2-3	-	CASSFRATDTQYF	TGTGCCAGCAGCTTCCGGGCTACAGATACGCAGTATTTT
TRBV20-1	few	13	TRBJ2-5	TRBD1	CSARDRARETQYF	TGCAGTGCTAGGGACAGGGCGCGGGAGACCCAGTACTTC
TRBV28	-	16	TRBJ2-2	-	CASSLFFSINTGELFF	TGTGCCAGCAGTTTATTCTTTAGTATTAACACCGGGGAGCTGTTTTTT
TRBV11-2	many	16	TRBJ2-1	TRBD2	CASSLGGAGGYNEQFF	TGTGCCAGCAGCCTGGGTGGGGCGGGAGGGTACAATGAGCAGTTCTTC
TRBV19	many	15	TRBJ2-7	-	CASSPSGLSPYEQYF	TGTGCCAGTAGTCCGAGCGGGCTATCCCCCTACGAGCAGTACTTC
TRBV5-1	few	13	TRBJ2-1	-	CASSLVLADEQFF	TGCGCCAGCAGCTTGGTACTAGCCGATGAGCAGTTCTTC
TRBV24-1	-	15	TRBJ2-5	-	CATSDSMEGGETQYF	TGTGCCACCAGTGATTCGATGGAAGGTGGGGAGACCCAGTACTTC
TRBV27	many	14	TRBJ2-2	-	CASSTTSWGGELFF	TGTGCCAGCAGTACCACCTCCTGGGGTGGGGAGCTGTTTTTT
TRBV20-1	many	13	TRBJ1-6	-	CSAATVSGSPLHF	TGCAGTGCAGCGACAGTTTCCGGCTCACCCCTCCACTTT
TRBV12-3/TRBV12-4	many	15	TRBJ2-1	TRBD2	CASSDPGLGDGEQFF	TGTGCCAGCAGTGACCCGGGACTAGGAGACGGTGAGCAGTTCTTC
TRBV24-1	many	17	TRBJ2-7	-	CATSDSRPGTLTYEQYF	TGTGCCACCAGTGATTCCCGGCCGGGAACCTTAACCTACGAGCAGTACTTC
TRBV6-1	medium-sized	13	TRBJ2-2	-	CASSGKGTGELFF	TGTGCCAGCAGTGGAAAGGGAACCGGGGAGCTGTTTTTT
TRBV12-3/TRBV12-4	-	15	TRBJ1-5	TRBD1	CASSSTGAYNQPQHF	TGTGCCAGCAGTTCGACAGGGGCTTACAATCAGCCCCAGCATTTT
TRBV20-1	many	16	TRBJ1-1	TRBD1	CSARDPRTGQNTEAFF	TGCAGTGCTAGAGACCCCAGGACAGGCCAGAACACTGAAGCTTTCTTT
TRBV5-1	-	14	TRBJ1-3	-	CASTLEGSGNTIYF	TGCGCCAGCACCTTGGAGGGCAGTGGAAACACCATATATTTT
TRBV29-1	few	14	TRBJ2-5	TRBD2	CSVWGGFRGKTQYF	TGCAGCGTCTGGGGGGGATTTAGGGGCAAGACCCAGTACTTC